What follows are 20 T cell receptor beta chains derived from one specimen sequenced in a study of T cell responses to AZD1222 COVID-19 vaccine. The method was immunoSEQ multiplex PCR; TCRdb's version includes in-frame clones alone and lacks a portion of them. The sample yields 84,000 or so clones, approximately 89% seen once. The sample here was peripheral blood, taken on day 0 of AZD1222 vaccination. These receptors all stem from an adult in good health.

CDR3 DNA: TGTGCCAGCAGTTTAGGGGTCCAGAGGCCCCAGCATTTT. Residues: CASSLGVQRPQHF. The V and J genes are TRBV12-3 or TRBV12-4 and TRBJ1-5; D gene unclear. Trimming took off 1 base at V and 9 bases at J, with 10 bases between the two ends. This CDR3 spans 13 amino acids.

The V and J genes are TRBV18 and TRBJ1-1; no reliable D call. The CDR3 sequence is 13 residues long. The V end was cut by 3 bases, the J end by 4 bases, with 9 bases between. CDR1 is KGHSH, CDR2 LQKENI, per germline. The CDR3 DNA follows: TGTGCCAGCTCACCGTCGAGAAGCACTGAAGCTTTCTTT. Encoded protein: CASSPSRSTEAFF.

The chain couples TRBV10-1 to TRBJ2-5; a possible D gene is TRBD2 (6 bases). Germline V gene data show CDR1 as WNHNN and CDR2 as SYGVQD (reference sequence). The V end lost 0 bases, the J end lost 2 bases, and 22 bases lay between the germline ends. This CDR3 region has 19 residues. CDR3 sequence reads: CASSESTDLARGGQETQYF. DNA of the CDR3: TGCGCCAGCAGTGAGTCGACGGATCTAGCGCGGGGCGGGCAAGAGACCCAGTACTTC.

CDR3 in amino acids: CASSDRGAGPSETQYF. The CDR3 DNA reads TGTGCCAGCAGTGATAGGGGGGCAGGGCCCTCAGAGACCCAGTACTTC. The chain couples TRBV2 to TRBJ2-5, with D perhaps assigned TRBD1 or TRBD2 (6 bases each). Germline V gene sequence: CDR1 SNHLY, CDR2 FYNNEI. This CDR3 region has 16 residues. Trimming stripped 3 bases from V and 4 bases from J, with 18 bases between.

V usage is TRBV20-1 and J usage is TRBJ1-2; possible D gene TRBD1, 5 bases. This CDR3 is 11 amino acids long. With 2 bases removed from V and 8 bases from J, the gap between germline ends came to 9 bases. Germline values: CDR1 DFQATT, CDR2 SNEGSKA (reference sequence). The CDR3: CSARQGVGYTF. CDR3 DNA sequence: TGCAGTGCTAGACAGGGTGTGGGCTACACCTTC.

The V and J genes are TRBV6-5 and TRBJ1-2; 9 positions match TRBD1. Looked up from germline, CDR1 is MNHEY and CDR2 is SVGAGI. V lost 4 bases and J lost 3; bases outside the gene matches: 6. CDR3 length: 15 amino acids. CDR3 protein: CASSFPGQGDYGYTF. CDR3 nucleotides: TGTGCCAGCAGTTTCCCGGGACAGGGCGACTATGGCTACACCTTC.

The chain is built from TRBV11-3 and TRBJ2-2; D gene unclear. V was shortened by 1 base and J by 3 bases, with 3 bases between the two germline ends. The CDR3 runs to 13 residues. CDR1 is SGHNT, CDR2 YENEEA, per germline. The CDR3, as DNA: TGTGCCAGCAGCTTAGCTGACACCGGGGAGCTGTTTTTT. Translation: CASSLADTGELFF.

The chain carries TRBV7-2 and TRBJ2-1; 7 nucleotides line up with TRBD2. The germline V gene encodes CDR1 SGHTA and CDR2 FQGNSA. The junction had 16 bases not matched to a gene; V was cut back by 5 bases and J by 0 bases. The CDR3 consists of 19 residues. The CDR3 nucleotides read TGTGCCAGCAGCCTAAGAGGCGTAGCGGGCATTAGCTCCTACAATGAGCAGTTCTTC. Protein: CASSLRGVAGISSYNEQFF.

The V and J genes are TRBV18 and TRBJ1-5; D gene unclear. This CDR3 spans 13 amino acids. Germline V gene sequence: CDR1 KGHSH, CDR2 LQKENI. V dropped 1 base and J dropped 4 bases, with 5 bases sitting between them. The CDR3 loop reads CASSPLENQPQHF. Written as DNA, the CDR3 is TGTGCCAGCTCACCACTGGAGAATCAGCCCCAGCATTTT.

The chain joins TRBV25-1 to TRBJ1-3; D uncertain. With 3 bases removed from V and 0 bases from J, the gap between germline ends came to 6 bases. The CDR3 is made up of 14 amino acids. CDR1 and CDR2 from the germline V gene are MGHDK and SYGVNS. Here the CDR3 DNA reads TGTGCCAGCAGTGAGACGCGCTCTGGAAACACCATATATTTT. The encoded protein is CASSETRSGNTIYF. The entire variable domain, with the rest obtained from reference TRBV25-1 and TRBJ1-3, is as follows: EADIYQTPRYLVIGTGKKITLECSQTMGHDKMYWYQQDPGMELHLIHYSYGVNSTEKGDLSSESTVSRIRTEHFPLTLESARPSHTSQYLCASSETRSGNTIYFGEGSWLTVV.

The genes are TRBV19 and TRBJ1-4; TRBD1 is a possible D gene (6 bases). Germline V gene data show CDR1 as LNHDA and CDR2 as SQIVND (reference sequence). The CDR3 totals 14 residues. Trimming left V 5 bases short and J 4 bases short, with 11 bases between. CDR3: CASSPRQDNEKLFF. The CDR3 coding sequence is TGTGCCAGTAGTCCCCGACAGGATAATGAAAAACTGTTTTTT.

Only a few counts were recorded for this clone. The genes are TRBV7-8 and TRBJ2-3, with 12 bases fitting TRBD2. Germline V CDR1 and CDR2: SGHVS, FQNEAQ. Trimming removed 1 base from V and 5 bases from J; junction bases left unmatched: 1. This CDR3 has 15 residues. CDR3 amino acids: CASSLGTSGKDTQYF. CDR3 nucleotides: TGTGCCAGCAGCTTAGGGACTAGCGGGAAAGATACGCAGTATTTT. Together with reference TRBV7-8 and TRBJ2-3, the CDR3 gives the full variable domain: GAGVSQSPRYKVAKRGQDVALRCDPISGHVSLFWYQQALGQGPEFLTYFQNEAQLDKSGLPSDRFFAERPEGSVSTLKIQRTQQEDSAVYLCASSLGTSGKDTQYFGPGTRLTVL.

The gene calls are TRBV29-1 and TRBJ2-1; TRBD2 is a possible D gene (7 bases). V lost 7 bases and J 8 bases, leaving 18 bases between the germline ends. The CDR3 extends over 13 amino acids. Germline V lookup: CDR1 SQVTM, CDR2 ANQGSEA. CDR3 sequence reads: CSGGGALTDEQFF. The DNA of the CDR3 is TGCAGCGGAGGGGGGGCGCTTACAGATGAGCAGTTCTTC.

V usage is TRBV6-5 and J usage is TRBJ1-2; D is perhaps TRBD1 (6 bases). From germline, CDR1 is MNHEY and CDR2 SVGAGI. The CDR3 sequence is 13 residues long. The V gene lost 6 bases and the J gene lost 3 bases, with 11 bases spanning the gap. The CDR3: CASSPQGDYGYTF. DNA of the CDR3: TGTGCCAGCAGCCCACAGGGAGACTATGGCTACACCTTC.

The V and J genes are TRBV19 and TRBJ2-1; D is unresolved. V dropped 2 bases and J dropped 0 bases, with 11 bases sitting between them. CDR3 length: 16 residues. CDR1 is LNHDA and CDR2 is SQIVND in the germline V gene (reference sequence). The CDR3 DNA reads as TGTGCCAGTAGTATATTGTGGATGAGCTCCTACAATGAGCAGTTCTTC. Amino acids: CASSILWMSSYNEQFF.

J is TRBJ1-2 and V is TRBV2; possible D gene TRBD1, 5 bases. Trimming stripped 4 bases from V and 2 bases from J, with 11 bases between. Germline lookup yields CDR1 SNHLY and CDR2 FYNNEI. The CDR3 sequence is 14 residues long. The CDR3: CASSVQGMNYGYTF. The CDR3 DNA reads TGTGCCAGCAGTGTGCAGGGCATGAACTATGGCTACACCTTC.

This clone was picked up one time. The chain uses TRBV18 and TRBJ2-2; TRBD1 is a possible D gene (5 bases). The CDR3 spans 14 residues. Trimming took off 1 base at V and 11 bases at J, with 14 bases between the two ends. The germline V gene encodes CDR1 KGHSH and CDR2 LQKENI. CDR3 in DNA: TGTGCCAGCTCACCACGGCAGGGTGGGTTCGAGCTGTTTTTT. It yields the protein CASSPRQGGFELFF.

In DNA form, the CDR3 reads TGTGCCGGAGGGGCCCAGCATTTT. Translating gives CAGGAQHF. This chain uses TRBV14 with TRBJ1-5, with D possibly TRBD1 on 5 matching bases. Per germline, CDR1 SGHDN and CDR2 FVKESK. Trimming cost V 11 bases and J 11 bases, with 7 bases left between them. The CDR3 extends over 8 amino acids.

The CDR3 DNA sequence: TGTGCCAGCAGTTTACAGGGTGAGACCCAGTACTTC. Translated, it gives CASSLQGETQYF. The J gene is TRBJ2-5, the V gene TRBV12-3 or TRBV12-4, with D possibly matching TRBD1 (5 bases). V shed 2 bases and J shed 5 bases, with 6 bases lying between them. CDR3 length: 12 amino acids.

The rearrangement joins TRBV11-3 to TRBJ2-2; D gene unclear. Trimming left V 0 bases short and J 4 bases short, with 18 bases between. The CDR3 length is 18 residues. The germline gives CDR1 SGHNT, CDR2 YENEEA. The CDR3 bases are TGTGCCAGCAGCTTAGATGTTGTGGGGAAAATGGGCACCGGGGAGCTGTTTTTT. It translates to CASSLDVVGKMGTGELFF.